This T cell receptor beta chain came from a study of shared clonotypes between healthy human individuals. Study-level information: Each donor had three CD4 naive, three CD4 memory, two CD8 naive and one CD8 memory plate.

It was CD45RO-negative cells, positively selected for CCR7, that made up naive CD8 cells, with terminally differentiated effector memory CD45RA+ cells excluded. Study results and caveats: The generation probabilities recorded for non-shared clonotypes fell below those of clonotypes shared by all four donors. Richness estimates generally favored naive over memory subsets.

Replicate PCRs from sorted subsets contained approximately 190 ng DNA, which is roughly 30,000 T cell genomes. Libraries were prepared by immunoSEQ multiplex PCR; TCRdb keeps only in-frame clonotypes and omits some of them. The table lists millions of clones, 85% to 95% of them singletons. Concerning this clone itself: Its target is not known.

CDR3 length: 16 residues. Germline loops: CDR1 MNHEY, CDR2 SVGAGI. Trimming left V 0 bases short and J 6 bases short, with 15 bases between. This chain uses TRBV6-5 with TRBJ1-5; tentative D call: TRBD1 (5 bases). Material: naive CD8+ T cells from PBMCs. The receptor was isolated from a man between 18 and 35 years old in good health. Some clones in this sample may be carry-over from other donors' samples. CDR3 in DNA: TGTGCCAGCAGTTACTCCTATTCTCCAGGGACTCAGCCCCAGCATTTT. It is translated as CASSYSYSPGTQPQHF.